The clone carrying this T cell receptor beta chain came up a few times. What it binds is not known. The data stem from a study of blood T cells in healthy people across ages. As for the study in general: Per two T cells, about one barcoded beta molecule was captured through template switching.

The trim removed 5 bases at V and 0 bases at J, leaving 5 bases unmatched. The CDR3 is 15 amino acids. The germline gives CDR1 SGHTA, CDR2 FQGNSA. General observations from the study: Nothing was known about donor CMV status, and this possibly confounded expanded clonotype changes.

Using a J-beta primer mix together with a sample-barcoded 5' primer, a second PCR was run for roughly 6 to 11 cycles. Every single cDNA molecule received a tag from a template-switch adaptor with 12 random nucleotides. TCRdb independently ran MiXCR on the 5' RACE reads; one entry per CDR3 protein. This sample has some 1.8 million distinct CDR3 sequences, with more than 35% found just once. The sequenced sample consisted of blood. The rearrangement uses TRBV7-2 and TRBJ2-3; 7 positions agree with TRBD2. The TCR was taken from a human donor in good health. The CDR3: CASSPELASTDTQYF. The CDR3 coding sequence is TGTGCCAGCAGCCCCGAACTAGCGAGCACAGATACGCAGTATTTT.